This T cell receptor beta chain was recovered during a study of T cells in Graves' hyperthyroidism and ophthalmopathy. This clonotype was recorded many times. This may be a read error, as it is one base from a much larger clone. Trimming removed 5 bases from V and 0 bases from J; junction bases left unmatched: 0. CDR1 and CDR2 (germline): SNHLY, FYNNEI. The CDR3 extends over 13 amino acids. The source material, RNA transcripts, was used to amplify TCR beta CDR3 regions. TCR CDR3 underwent first-round RT-PCR with the HTBI primer set. TCRdb reprocessed the multiplex PCR reads via MiXCR and lists one record per CDR3 protein. The data hold roughly 380,000 distinct CDR3 sequences, with about 13% observed a single time.

The sequence was obtained from a woman between 18 and 29 years old with Graves' hyperthyroidism. The chain employs TRBV2 and TRBJ1-1, with TRBD1 identical over 7 bases. Sequencing input: blood. CDR3 sequence: CASSTGVNTEAFF. Written as DNA, the CDR3 is TGTGCCAGCAGTACAGGGGTGAACACTGAAGCTTTCTTT. Full variable domain (outside the CDR3, taken from reference TRBV2 and TRBJ1-1): EPEVTQTPSHQVTQMGQEVILRCVPISNHLYFYWYRQILGQKVEFLVSFYNNEISEKSEIFDDQFSVERPDGSNFTLKIRSTKLEDSAMYFCASSTGVNTEAFFGQGTRLTVV.